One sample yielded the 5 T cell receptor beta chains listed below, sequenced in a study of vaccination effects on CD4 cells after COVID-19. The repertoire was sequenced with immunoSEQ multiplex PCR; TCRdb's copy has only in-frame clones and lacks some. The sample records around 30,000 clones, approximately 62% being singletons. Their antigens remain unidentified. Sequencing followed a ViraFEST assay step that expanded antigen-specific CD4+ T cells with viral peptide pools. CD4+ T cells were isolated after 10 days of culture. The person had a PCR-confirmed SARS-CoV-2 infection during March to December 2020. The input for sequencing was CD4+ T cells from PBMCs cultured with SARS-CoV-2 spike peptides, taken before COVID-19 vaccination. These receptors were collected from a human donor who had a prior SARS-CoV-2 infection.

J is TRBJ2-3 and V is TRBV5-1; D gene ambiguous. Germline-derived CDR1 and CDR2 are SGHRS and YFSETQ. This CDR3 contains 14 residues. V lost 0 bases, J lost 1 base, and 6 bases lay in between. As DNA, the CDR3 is TGCGCCAGCAGCTTGGTCACAGGCACAGATACGCAGTATTTT. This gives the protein CASSLVTGTDTQYF.

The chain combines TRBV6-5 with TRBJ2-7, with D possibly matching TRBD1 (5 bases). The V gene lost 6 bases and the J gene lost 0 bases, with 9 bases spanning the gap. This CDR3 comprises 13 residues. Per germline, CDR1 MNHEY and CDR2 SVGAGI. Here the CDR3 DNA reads TGTGCCAGCAGAGAGGACAACTCCTACGAGCAGTACTTC. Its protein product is CASREDNSYEQYF.

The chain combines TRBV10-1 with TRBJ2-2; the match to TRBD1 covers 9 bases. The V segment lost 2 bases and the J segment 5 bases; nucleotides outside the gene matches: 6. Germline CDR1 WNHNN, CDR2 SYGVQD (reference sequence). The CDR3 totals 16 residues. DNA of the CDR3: TGCGCCAGCAGTGAGAATAGGGACAGGGAGACCGGGGAGCTGTTTTTT. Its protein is CASSENRDRETGELFF.

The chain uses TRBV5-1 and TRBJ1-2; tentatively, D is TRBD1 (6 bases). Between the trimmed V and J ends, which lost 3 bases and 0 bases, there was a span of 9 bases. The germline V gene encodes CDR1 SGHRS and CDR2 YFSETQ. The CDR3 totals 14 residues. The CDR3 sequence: CASSSTGSNYGYTF. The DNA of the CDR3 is TGCGCCAGCAGCTCGACAGGTTCTAACTATGGCTACACCTTC.

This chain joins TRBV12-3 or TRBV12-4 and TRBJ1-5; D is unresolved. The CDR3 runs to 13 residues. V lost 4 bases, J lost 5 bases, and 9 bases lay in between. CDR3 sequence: CASSWRDYQPQHF. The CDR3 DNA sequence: TGTGCCAGCAGTTGGAGGGATTATCAGCCCCAGCATTTT.